This TCR beta chain was profiled in a study of kidney transplant recipient with SARS-CoV-2 infection. This clonotype was seen at least ten times. TCRdb analysed the reads with MiXCR anew, one entry per CDR3 protein. The data show roughly 230,000 distinct CDR3 sequences, 29% seen once. The CDR3 has 17 amino acids. Germline V gene data show CDR1 as LGHDT and CDR2 as YNNKEL (reference sequence). V shed 3 bases and J shed 4 bases, with 21 bases lying between them. This sequence joins TRBV3-1 and TRBJ1-2, with no clear D. This sequence was found in a male patient between 25 and 39 years old who had COVID-19 and was a kidney transplant recipient. Some T cells may be transferred from the graft donor. This specimen consisted of a blood sample, obtained at baseline and on day 111 from a kidney transplant recipient. CDR3 region: CASSQGVTLRKTYGYTF. In nucleotides, the CDR3 is TGTGCCAGCAGCCAGGGCGTCACCCTTCGAAAGACCTATGGCTACACCTTC.